The 7 T cell receptor beta chains listed next were all sequenced from one sample in a study of blood T cell repertoires in COVID-19. Sequencing was performed with immunoSEQ multiplex PCR; in TCRdb, only in-frame clones are kept and a portion is missing. The table lists a few hundred thousand clones, approximately 79% of them singletons, with roughly 5% in the top ten. What was sequenced was peripheral blood. These receptors were collected from a human donor in a cohort sampled during active COVID-19.

A single count supports this clone. Here the CDR3 reads CASSLVAGGANEQYF. The CDR3 DNA sequence: TGTGCCAGCAGTTTAGTAGCGGGAGGGGCCAACGAGCAGTACTTC. The chain employs TRBV27 and TRBJ2-7; 11 positions agree with TRBD2. The CDR3 loop spans 15 amino acids. The ends lost 2 bases at V and 5 bases at J; junction bases unmatched: 5. Germline assignment: CDR1 MNHEY and CDR2 SMNVEV (reference sequence).

The chain is built from TRBV5-1 and TRBJ2-5; 16 nucleotides match TRBD2. J was trimmed by 0 bases and V by 2 bases; bases with no gene match: 7. CDR1 and CDR2 from the germline V gene are SGHRS and YFSETQ. The CDR3 contains 19 residues. The CDR3 DNA follows: TGCGCCAGCAGCTTCGCCGGGACTAGCGGGAGGGTGTACCAAGAGACCCAGTACTTC. This gives the protein CASSFAGTSGRVYQETQYF.

V is TRBV7-2 and J is TRBJ2-5; unclear D gene. The V end was cut by 0 bases, the J end by 2 bases, with 13 bases between. CDR1 and CDR2 from the germline V gene are SGHTA and FQGNSA. The CDR3 loop spans 16 amino acids. The CDR3: CASSLASQPRQETQYF. The CDR3, as DNA: TGTGCCAGCAGCTTAGCAAGCCAGCCTAGACAAGAGACCCAGTACTTC.

This clone turned up a few times. V is TRBV5-1 and J is TRBJ1-1; unclear D gene. This CDR3 spans 13 amino acids. V lost 4 bases to trimming and J lost 1 base, with 8 bases between them. CDR1 SGHRS and CDR2 YFSETQ come from the germline V gene. The CDR3 loop reads CASSGRQNTEAFF. CDR3 coding DNA: TGCGCCAGCAGCGGCCGACAGAACACTGAAGCTTTCTTT. Full variable domain (rest looked up from reference TRBV5-1 and TRBJ1-1): KAGVTQTPRYLIKTRGQQVTLSCSPISGHRSVSWYQQTPGQGLQFLFEYFSETQRNKGNFPGRFSGRQFSNSRSEMNVSTLELGDSALYLCASSGRQNTEAFFGQGTRLTVV.

The CDR3, as DNA: TGTGCCAGCAGCACGGGACTAGCATCCTACAATGAGCAGTTCTTC. This encodes CASSTGLASYNEQFF. The chain carries TRBV11-2 and TRBJ2-1; 9 bases are shared with TRBD2. The CDR3 is 15 residues long. The ends lost 5 bases at V and 1 base at J; junction bases unmatched: 3. In germline, CDR1 is SGHAT, CDR2 FQNNGV.

This chain's CDR3 is CASSFRMGGTNYGYTF. CDR3 DNA sequence: TGTGCCAGCAGCTTCCGTATGGGGGGAACTAACTATGGCTACACCTTC. The chain is built from TRBV7-2 and TRBJ1-2; D is possibly TRBD1 (5 bases). The germline V and J ends were trimmed by 3 bases and 0 bases, with 14 bases remaining between them. This CDR3 has 16 amino acids. Germline loops: CDR1 SGHTA, CDR2 FQGNSA.

The genes are TRBV7-8 and TRBJ2-2, with TRBD2 matching over 7 bases. V lost 6 bases to trimming and J lost 2 bases; unmatched junction nucleotides: 9. Germline lookup yields CDR1 SGHVS and CDR2 FQNEAQ. The CDR3 has 16 residues. CDR3 bases: TGTGCCAGCAGGAGCAAAGGACTAGTAAACACCGGGGAGCTGTTTTTT. This translates into CASRSKGLVNTGELFF.